These 31 T cell receptor beta chains were all obtained from the same sample, sequenced in a study of identical twins. TCRdb re-called the 5' RACE reads through MiXCR, storing one row per CDR3 protein. This repertoire shows some 440,000 distinct CDR3 sequences, 20% to 25% found once; its top ten account for about 3%. This sample also appeared in a second study, on T cells expressing NK-cell markers.

Sequenced: CD4+ T cells sorted from blood. The receptors were gathered from a woman between 18 and 29 years old in good health.

This chain joins TRBV16 and TRBJ2-6, with D hard to call. Germline loops: CDR1 KGHSY, CDR2 FQNENV. The CDR3 sequence is 16 residues long. With 1 base removed from V and 0 bases from J, the gap between germline ends came to 7 bases. The CDR3 sequence is CASSQFPGSGANVLTF. The CDR3 DNA sequence: TGTGCCAGCAGCCAATTTCCGGGCTCTGGGGCCAACGTCCTGACTTTC.

The rearrangement uses TRBV10-3 and TRBJ2-7, with 9 bases lining up with TRBD1. With 7 bases clipped from V and 3 bases from J, the junction kept 10 bases outside the gene matches. CDR1 is ENHRY and CDR2 is SYGVKD in the germline V gene. The CDR3 has 15 amino acids. CDR3 nucleotides: TGTGCCATCACCTCGGGACAGGGAGGCCTCTACGAGCAGTACTTC. This sequence encodes CAITSGQGGLYEQYF.

This clonotype was observed a handful of times. The CDR3 loop is CASSERDRGSGANVLTF. The CDR3 DNA is TGTGCCAGCAGTGAACGTGACAGGGGCTCTGGGGCCAACGTCCTGACTTTC. This chain joins TRBV25-1 and TRBJ2-6, with 8 bases matching TRBD1. V shed 2 bases, J shed 0 bases, and the junction held 3 bases outside the gene matches. The CDR3 has 17 residues. Germline CDR1 reads MGHDK; CDR2 reads SYGVNS.

This clonotype appeared a few times. The chain couples TRBV11-3 to TRBJ1-1; possibly TRBD1 for D (5 bases). Trimming took 0 bases from V and 0 from J, leaving 8 bases between them. CDR3 length equals 15 residues. Per the germline V gene, CDR1 is SGHNT and CDR2 is YENEEA. The CDR3 nucleotides are TGTGCCAGCAGCTTAGAGGGACGGATGAACACTGAAGCTTTCTTT. Its translation is CASSLEGRMNTEAFF.

This clonotype has a handful of counts. This rearrangement joins TRBV12-3 or TRBV12-4 to TRBJ2-1; no reliable D call. Trimming shortened V by 6 bases and J by 9 bases, and 9 bases separated the two germline ends. The CDR3 is made up of 11 amino acids. Here the CDR3 reads CASRQLGEQFF. CDR3 nucleotides: TGTGCCAGCAGACAACTGGGTGAGCAGTTCTTC.

The chain combines TRBV12-3 or TRBV12-4 with TRBJ2-2, with a possible D match to TRBD1 (5 bases). This CDR3 spans 16 amino acids. V dropped 5 bases and J dropped 0 bases, with 13 bases sitting between them. The chain's CDR3 is CASSGKGRSNTGELFF. The CDR3 coding sequence is TGTGCCAGCAGTGGCAAGGGGCGATCGAACACCGGGGAGCTGTTTTTT.

The gene calls are TRBV5-1 and TRBJ2-4, with TRBD1 matching 10 bases. CDR1 SGHRS and CDR2 YFSETQ come from the germline V gene. This CDR3 contains 16 residues. The V segment lost 1 base and the J segment 6 bases; nucleotides outside the gene matches: 7. CDR3 sequence (DNA): TGCGCCAGCAGCTTGTATGGGGGACAGGGGACAAACATTCAGTACTTC. It translates to CASSLYGGQGTNIQYF.

V gene TRBV20-1 combines with J gene TRBJ1-2; 7 bases map to TRBD1. The CDR3 is 13 residues long. After removal of 4 bases from V and 4 bases from J, the junction contained 6 bases not matched to a gene. In germline, CDR1 is DFQATT, CDR2 SNEGSKA (reference sequence). In DNA form, the CDR3 reads TGCAGTGCTACAAAGACAGGGAGCTATGGCTACACCTTC. It yields the protein CSATKTGSYGYTF.

The V and J genes are TRBV6-1 and TRBJ2-3; 15 bases fit TRBD2. CDR1 is MNHNS and CDR2 is SASEGT in the germline V gene. After removal of 6 bases from V and 3 bases from J, the junction contained 1 base not matched to a gene. The CDR3 covers 15 residues. The CDR3 region has the DNA TGTGCCAGCAGCGGGACTAGCGGGAGGACAGATACGCAGTATTTT. This gives the protein CASSGTSGRTDTQYF.

The chain combines TRBV6-1 with TRBJ2-7; D possibly matches TRBD1 or TRBD2 (5 bases each). Germline CDR1 MNHNS, CDR2 SASEGT. Deletions cut 5 bases from V and 3 bases from J, with 14 bases between. The CDR3 runs to 14 residues. The CDR3 sequence is CASSRPGLSYEQYF. CDR3 sequence (DNA): TGTGCCAGCAGTCGGCCGGGGCTTAGCTACGAGCAGTACTTC.

This clonotype was recorded many times. The chain has TRBV5-1 and TRBJ2-5, with unresolved D. Germline V gene lookup returns CDR1 SGHRS and CDR2 YFSETQ. The CDR3 has 12 residues. Deletions cut 4 bases from V and 1 base from J, with 5 bases between. CDR3 protein: CASSPTQETQYF. CDR3 DNA sequence: TGCGCCAGCAGCCCCACCCAAGAGACCCAGTACTTC.

CDR3 sequence: CASSPQFGTVNTEAFF. CDR3 nucleotides: TGTGCCAGCTCACCACAGTTTGGGACGGTGAACACTGAAGCTTTCTTT. V usage is TRBV18 and J usage is TRBJ1-1; D might be TRBD1 (5 bases). The V gene's germline CDR1 is KGHSH and CDR2 LQKENI. The CDR3 is 16 residues long. V lost 1 base and J 0 bases, leaving 12 bases between the germline ends.

This clonotype has just one count. V usage is TRBV6-2 or TRBV6-3 and J usage is TRBJ1-1; a weak D match, TRBD1 (6 bases). Between the trimmed V and J ends, which lost 6 bases and 7 bases, there was a span of 21 bases. CDR3 length: 15 residues. The germline V gene encodes CDR1 MNHEY and CDR2 SVGEGT. The CDR3 region has the DNA TGTGCCAGCAGAAAATTCCTAACAGGGATCCTTGAAGCTTTCTTT. This translates into CASRKFLTGILEAFF.

This clonotype was counted many times. The rearrangement joins TRBV12-3 or TRBV12-4 to TRBJ2-7; D not resolved. This CDR3 contains 11 residues. Trimming removed 6 bases from V and 3 bases from J, with 6 bases in between. CDR3 in amino acids: CASSENYEQYF. In DNA, the CDR3 is TGTGCCAGCAGCGAGAACTACGAGCAGTACTTC.

This clonotype has only a few counts. The rearrangement joins TRBV14 to TRBJ2-2; no definite D call. Germline V CDR1 and CDR2: SGHDN, FVKESK. This CDR3 has 15 amino acids. V lost 1 base, J lost 1 base, and 7 bases lay in between. The CDR3 spells CASSQAVGNTGELFF. Written as DNA, the CDR3 is TGTGCCAGCAGCCAAGCGGTGGGGAACACCGGGGAGCTGTTTTTT.

This clonotype was seen a handful of times. V usage is TRBV29-1 and J usage is TRBJ2-1, with 9 nucleotides matching TRBD1. This CDR3 has 15 residues. Germline trimming cut 3 bases from V and 4 bases from J; bases unmatched to any gene: 7. Germline lookup yields CDR1 SQVTM and CDR2 ANQGSEA. The CDR3 DNA reads as TGCAGCGTTGAGTTTCGGGGGACAGGGTACAATGAGCAGTTCTTC. It specifies CSVEFRGTGYNEQFF.

There are a few counts of this clonotype. One end of the junction fails to match germline, which may point to a read error. The chain is built from TRBV7-9 and TRBJ2-4; tentatively, D is TRBD2 (6 bases). Germline V gene data show CDR1 as SEHNR and CDR2 as FQNEAQ (reference sequence). The CDR3 length is 11 residues. CDR3 protein: CASSFSGRPLF. The DNA of the CDR3 is TGTGCCAGCAGCTTCTCGGGGAGGCCACTCTTC.

This chain links TRBV20-1 with TRBJ2-7; 9 positions match TRBD2. With 5 bases clipped from V and 4 bases from J, the junction kept 6 bases outside the gene matches. CDR3 length: 13 residues. CDR1 is DFQATT, CDR2 SNEGSKA, per germline (reference sequence). The CDR3 coding sequence is TGCAGTGCTGGGGGGACTAGCAAGTACGAGCAGTACTTC. Translation gives CSAGGTSKYEQYF.

This clonotype appeared a few times. The V gene is TRBV5-1, the J gene TRBJ2-1; D gene uncertain. The CDR3 runs to 15 residues. The germline V gene has CDR1 SGHRS and CDR2 YFSETQ. Deletions cut 7 bases from V and 0 bases from J, with 14 bases between. The CDR3 reads CASGLAVHSYNEQFF. CDR3 sequence (DNA): TGCGCCAGCGGCCTCGCGGTCCACTCCTACAATGAGCAGTTCTTC.

In its sample, this clonotype was seen a few times. This chain connects TRBV12-3 or TRBV12-4 to TRBJ1-6; D is unclear. Trimming pared 1 base from V and 10 bases from J, leaving 11 bases between. This CDR3 has 14 amino acids. CDR3 sequence (DNA): TGTGCCAGCAGTTTAGACAGAAGATACTCACCCCTCCACTTT. Amino acid sequence: CASSLDRRYSPLHF.

The chain couples TRBV7-2 to TRBJ2-2, with D unclear. In germline, CDR1 is SGHTA, CDR2 FQGNSA. CDR3 length: 13 residues. V lost 6 bases and J 4 bases, leaving 9 bases between the germline ends. The CDR3 nucleotides read TGTGCCAGCAGAGGCTCCCTCACCGGGGAGCTGTTTTTT. It yields the protein CASRGSLTGELFF.

V gene TRBV11-2 combines with J gene TRBJ2-3; D possibly matches TRBD1 or TRBD2 (5 bases each). Germline V CDR1 and CDR2: SGHAT, FQNNGV. V gave up 0 bases and J gave up 9 bases, with 10 bases separating them. The CDR3 sequence is 13 residues long. Written as DNA, the CDR3 is TGTGCCAGCAGCTTAGAACTCGGGGCCACGCAGTATTTT. This gives the protein CASSLELGATQYF.

The rearrangement uses TRBV6-2 or TRBV6-3 and TRBJ1-5; D unclear. Germline loops: CDR1 MNHEY, CDR2 SVGEGT. Trimming removed 8 bases at V and 0 bases at J, with 11 bases between. The length of the CDR3 is 14 residues. In DNA form, the CDR3 reads TGTGCCAGCGCTGTACAGCTTAGCAATCAGCCCCAGCATTTT. Translation gives CASAVQLSNQPQHF.

V is TRBV20-1 and J is TRBJ1-3; the D is unclear. This CDR3 is 11 amino acids long. The V end lost 6 bases, the J end lost 7 bases, and 10 bases lay between the germline ends. CDR1 is DFQATT and CDR2 is SNEGSKA in the germline V gene (reference sequence). In nucleotides, the CDR3 is TGCAGTGCCAGTTCGCCGAACACCATATATTTT. Translating it yields CSASSPNTIYF.

This CDR3 reads CASSPRGGGAFF. The CDR3 nucleotides are TGTGCCAGCTCACCCCGGGGAGGGGGAGCTTTCTTT. The chain employs TRBV18 and TRBJ1-1; maybe TRBD1 (6 bases). The ends were cut back, 3 bases at V and 10 bases at J, with 12 bases in the middle. This CDR3 region has 12 residues. The germline CDR1 and CDR2 sequences are KGHSH and LQKENI. Full variable domain (remainder filled in from reference TRBV18 and TRBJ1-1): NAGVMQNPRHLVRRRGQEARLRCSPMKGHSHVYWYRQLPEEGLKFMVYLQKENIIDESGMPKERFSAEFPKEGPSILRIQQVVRGDSAAYFCASSPRGGGAFFGQGTRLTVV.

This clonotype appeared a few times. The rearrangement links TRBV25-1 to TRBJ2-1, with 9 bases fitting TRBD2. Trimming cost V 2 bases and J 9 bases; bases outside gene matches: 5. Germline V gene data show CDR1 as MGHDK and CDR2 as SYGVNS. The CDR3 is 14 amino acids. For the CDR3, the DNA is TGTGCCAGCAGTGAAGGGGTAGCGGGGGCTGAGCAGTTCTTC. Translation gives CASSEGVAGAEQFF.

This chain uses TRBV18 with TRBJ2-7; D may be TRBD1 or TRBD2 (5 bases each). This CDR3 region has 13 residues. The ends were cut back, 2 bases at V and 5 bases at J, with 10 bases in the middle. Germline V gene lookup returns CDR1 KGHSH and CDR2 LQKENI. CDR3: CASSPSPGHEQYF. CDR3 sequence (DNA): TGTGCCAGCTCACCATCCCCGGGACACGAGCAGTACTTC.

This sequence joins TRBV10-3 and TRBJ2-5; no clear D gene. CDR3 size: 14 residues. The V and J ends lost 5 bases and 1 base respectively, with 11 bases between them. CDR1 ENHRY and CDR2 SYGVKD come from the germline V gene. CDR3 in DNA: TGTGCCATCAGTCGCGCCTCAGCCCAAGAGACCCAGTACTTC. This sequence encodes CAISRASAQETQYF.

The chain has TRBV24-1 and TRBJ2-2; no definite D call. With 3 bases removed from V and 1 base from J, the gap between germline ends came to 8 bases. CDR1 is KGHDR and CDR2 is SFDVKD in the germline V gene. The CDR3 consists of 15 residues. The CDR3 region has the DNA TGTGCCACCAGTGATCCCAGCGTGAACACCGGGGAGCTGTTTTTT. Amino acid sequence: CATSDPSVNTGELFF.

This clonotype was picked up a small number of times. The gene calls are TRBV20-1 and TRBJ2-3, with 10 positions matching TRBD2. The J segment lost 7 bases and the V segment lost 3 bases, leaving 13 bases of the junction unmatched. Looked up from germline, CDR1 is DFQATT and CDR2 is SNEGSKA (reference sequence). CDR3 length: 16 residues. CDR3 DNA: TGCAGTGCTAGTTTAACCGGGACTAGCGCCCGCAATACGCAGTATTTT. Translated: CSASLTGTSARNTQYF.

CDR3 sequence (DNA): TGTGCCAGCAGCAACTACGAGCAGTTCTTC. This sequence encodes CASSNYEQFF. The genes are TRBV6-2 or TRBV6-3 and TRBJ2-1, with D unresolved. V was shortened by 6 bases and J by 10 bases, with 7 bases between the two germline ends. Germline V gene data show CDR1 as MNHEY and CDR2 as SVGEGT. This CDR3 contains 10 residues.